This section outlines one T cell receptor (beta chain) sequence together with its context. The target antigen is unknown. This sample is part of a study of cytomegalovirus exposure and HLA in healthy donors. Broader study findings: Immune exposure was documented only through CMV serostatus. Later on, an analysis showed TCR association rates differing by HLA locus, with DRB1 the most and HLA-C the fewest. Most TCR sequences were rare, but some public TCRs occurred in many donors.

Trimming removed 1 base at V and 0 bases at J, with 12 bases between. Germline assignment: CDR1 SGHTA and CDR2 FQGNSA. The CDR3 consists of 16 residues. Sampled while nominally healthy, donors likely had unrecorded immune exposures. Amplification used 60 Vbeta primers and 13 Jbeta primers. Assay used: immunoSEQ multiplex PCR; TCRdb lists only in-frame clones, some missing. The sample records 100,000 to 150,000 clones, around 80% being singletons. The chain recombines TRBV7-2 with TRBJ1-1; D gene ambiguous. The sequence came from a woman aged 25 to 45 in good health and CMV-seronegative. The sample taken for sequencing was PBMCs. In nucleotides, the CDR3 is TGTGCCAGCAGCTTAGGTCCAGGAGGGATGAACACTGAAGCTTTCTTT. It yields the protein CASSLGPGGMNTEAFF.